One and the same sample provided the 18 T cell receptor beta chains below, sequenced in a study of response to subunit inactivated influenza vaccine. TCRdb itself ran the RT-PCR reads through MiXCR, one entry per CDR3 protein. This repertoire shows 530,000 or so distinct CDR3 sequences, 25% found once; its top ten account for 1.5% to 2%. This specimen was CD4+ T cells sorted from PBMCs, taken roughly 5 days after vaccination. Receptors were obtained from a man between 50 and 59 years old who received an inactivated influenza vaccine.

The chain couples TRBV6-2 or TRBV6-3 to TRBJ1-2; D uncertain. The germline V gene has CDR1 MNHEY and CDR2 SVGEGT. CDR3 length: 13 residues. V gave up 2 bases and J gave up 0 bases, with 4 bases separating them. Written as DNA, the CDR3 is TGTGCCAGCAGTTACGTCACTAACTATGGCTACACCTTC. Encoded protein: CASSYVTNYGYTF.

The sample holds a few counts of this clonotype. The chain uses TRBV4-2 and TRBJ1-4, with 7 bases lining up with TRBD1. The CDR3 totals 18 residues. Unmatched junction bases numbered 10, after V lost 1 base and J lost 2 bases. Germline CDR1 and CDR2: LGHNA and YNFKEQ. CDR3 amino acids: CASSQGSTGPGTNEKLFF. Written as DNA, the CDR3 is TGTGCCAGCAGCCAAGGCTCGACAGGGCCGGGGACTAATGAAAAACTGTTTTTT.

The chain carries TRBV6-1 and TRBJ2-1; 7 bases align to TRBD2. Germline CDR1 is MNHNS and CDR2 is SASEGT. The V segment lost 5 bases and the J segment 2 bases; nucleotides outside the gene matches: 12. The length of the CDR3 is 17 residues. The DNA of the CDR3 is TGTGCCAGCAGTCCCCTCGGGAGGCAGGGTGCCTACAATGAGCAGTTCTTC. This encodes CASSPLGRQGAYNEQFF.

In this sample, this clonotype turned up many times. This chain joins TRBV5-1 and TRBJ2-5, with 7 bases identical to TRBD2. V lost 5 bases, J lost 2 bases, and 6 bases stayed unmatched. This CDR3 is built from 14 residues. Germline values: CDR1 SGHRS, CDR2 YFSETQ. The CDR3 region has the DNA TGCGCCAGCAGGCCAGCGGGACTTCAAGAGACCCAGTACTTC. This sequence encodes CASRPAGLQETQYF.

This clonotype was seen more than once but under ten times. This chain links TRBV7-2 with TRBJ2-1, with 13 bases aligning to TRBD2. CDR1 is SGHTA, CDR2 FQGNSA, per germline. This CDR3 is built from 15 residues. V was pared by 5 bases and J by 7 bases, with 5 bases of the junction left unmatched. The CDR3 region is CASSRSGLAGNEQFF. The CDR3 bases are TGTGCCAGCAGCCGGTCGGGACTAGCGGGAAATGAGCAGTTCTTC.

The chain carries TRBV5-1 and TRBJ2-1, with 7 bases aligning to TRBD2. Germline CDR1 reads SGHRS; CDR2 reads YFSETQ. The CDR3 covers 17 residues. Germline trimming cut 5 bases from V and 0 bases from J; bases unmatched to any gene: 11. The CDR3 loop is CASRRAASGNSYNEQFF. The CDR3 DNA follows: TGCGCCAGCAGGCGGGCGGCTAGCGGTAACTCCTACAATGAGCAGTTCTTC.

This chain joins TRBV11-2 and TRBJ2-5; possibly TRBD2 for D (7 bases). The CDR3 has 16 amino acids. Germline V gene lookup returns CDR1 SGHAT and CDR2 FQNNGV. Deletions cut 5 bases from V and 3 bases from J, with 19 bases between. For the CDR3, the DNA is TGTGCCAGCAGCCTTCTAGAGGGGGGGAGTAAAGAGACCCAGTACTTC. Its protein is CASSLLEGGSKETQYF.

This chain links TRBV20-1 with TRBJ2-7; 10 nucleotides match TRBD2. The CDR3 is 15 residues long. V dropped 3 bases and J dropped 8; count of bases not matched to a gene: 13. CDR1 is DFQATT and CDR2 is SNEGSKA in the germline V gene (reference sequence). DNA for the CDR3: TGCAGTGCTAGCGGGGGTACTAGCGGGAAGGGACAGCAGTACTTC. Amino acids: CSASGGTSGKGQQYF.

This clonotype was seen a handful of times. The chain couples TRBV7-2 to TRBJ2-3; D remains ambiguous. Germline CDR1 and CDR2: SGHTA and FQGNSA. The CDR3 extends over 14 amino acids. V lost 6 bases and J lost 6, with 16 bases in between. The DNA of the CDR3 is TGTGCCAGCAGTCGTGGCCGGGTCCAGGATACGCAGTATTTT. Protein product: CASSRGRVQDTQYF.

This clonotype was observed a handful of times. The chain employs TRBV10-3 and TRBJ2-1; 14 bases agree with TRBD2. The CDR3 consists of 14 residues. V shed 8 bases, J shed 5 bases, and the junction held 2 bases outside the gene matches. Germline V gene lookup returns CDR1 ENHRY and CDR2 SYGVKD. The CDR3 is CAIGLAGGDNEQFF. CDR3 sequence (DNA): TGTGCCATCGGACTAGCGGGAGGTGACAATGAGCAGTTCTTC.

This clonotype was seen just once. The rearrangement links TRBV12-3 or TRBV12-4 to TRBJ2-7, with TRBD1 as a possible D gene (6 bases). This CDR3 contains 13 residues. The V end was cut by 5 bases, the J end by 6 bases, with 14 bases between. The CDR3 loop reads CASSTQQGSEQYF. In DNA form, the CDR3 reads TGTGCCAGCAGTACCCAACAGGGTTCCGAGCAGTACTTC.

This clonotype was counted at least ten times. This rearrangement joins TRBV18 to TRBJ2-1; the D gene is possibly TRBD2 (5 bases). V shed 8 bases and J shed 5 bases, with 19 bases lying between them. CDR3 length: 15 amino acids. From germline, CDR1 is KGHSH and CDR2 LQKENI. The CDR3: CASLTYEGTDNEQFF. The DNA of the CDR3 is TGTGCCAGCCTCACTTATGAGGGAACGGACAATGAGCAGTTCTTC.

The genes are TRBV20-1 and TRBJ2-3; no definite D call. Germline CDR1 and CDR2: DFQATT and SNEGSKA (reference sequence). Trimming pared 3 bases from V and 2 bases from J, leaving 9 bases between. The length of the CDR3 is 13 residues. CDR3 nucleotides: TGCAGTGCTAGGCTATCGGACACAGATACGCAGTATTTT. This codes for CSARLSDTDTQYF.

This clonotype was found a few times. This chain joins TRBV6-5 and TRBJ2-7; D may match TRBD1 or TRBD2 (5 bases each). The CDR3 totals 14 residues. Germline V gene data show CDR1 as MNHEY and CDR2 as SVGAGI. Between the trimmed V and J ends, which lost 2 bases and 2 bases, there was a span of 10 bases. Here the CDR3 reads CASSYVGPTYEQYF. The DNA of the CDR3 is TGTGCCAGCAGTTACGTGGGACCCACCTACGAGCAGTACTTC.

This clonotype was found many times. The CDR3 DNA sequence: TGCAGCGTGGGGGGACAGGCCGTTAACTATGGCTACACCTTC. Translation gives CSVGGQAVNYGYTF. This chain connects TRBV29-1 to TRBJ1-2; TRBD1 matches at 8 bases. Trimming took 6 bases from V and 1 from J; bases not matched to a gene: 7. Germline-derived CDR1 and CDR2 are SQVTM and ANQGSEA. This CDR3 region has 14 residues.

This clonotype occurred a few times. This chain links TRBV7-2 with TRBJ1-5; D not certain. From germline, CDR1 is SGHTA and CDR2 FQGNSA. V was cut by 5 bases and J by 9 bases, with 11 bases left in between. The CDR3 loop spans 12 amino acids. The CDR3 loop reads CASSPSVGPQHF. CDR3 nucleotides: TGTGCCAGCAGCCCGTCGGTTGGGCCCCAGCATTTT.

The gene calls are TRBV10-3 and TRBJ2-7, with a possible D match to TRBD1 (5 bases). The CDR3 totals 13 residues. Germline V gives CDR1 ENHRY, CDR2 SYGVKD. Trimming stripped 0 bases from V and 5 bases from J, with 8 bases between. The chain's CDR3 is CAISESWGHEQYF. The CDR3 DNA sequence: TGTGCCATCAGTGAGTCGTGGGGCCACGAGCAGTACTTC.

The rearrangement uses TRBV20-1 and TRBJ1-4, with a possible D match to TRBD1 (5 bases). The CDR3 contains 15 residues. Trimming took off 5 bases at V and 4 bases at J, with 17 bases between the two ends. Germline V lookup: CDR1 DFQATT, CDR2 SNEGSKA (reference sequence). The CDR3 spells CSARSPGLINEKLFF. CDR3 coding DNA: TGCAGTGCTCGATCTCCGGGACTGATTAATGAAAAACTGTTTTTT.